This T cell receptor (beta chain) derives from a study of early T cells in non-severe SARS-CoV-2 infection. The CDR3 runs 16 residues. The J segment lost 6 bases and the V segment lost 0 bases, leaving 7 bases of the junction unmatched. Germline CDR1 and CDR2: MNHEY and SVGAGI. As part of library construction, unique molecular identifiers were attached to individual cDNA molecules. TCRdb re-derived calls from the 5' RACE reads in MiXCR, one entry per CDR3 protein. The sample carries fewer than 35,000 distinct CDR3 sequences, less than 5.5% recorded once. The rearrangement joins TRBV6-5 to TRBJ1-4, with TRBD1 identical over 7 bases. Input material: whole blood. This receptor was taken from an adult who was a healthcare worker with PCR-confirmed SARS-CoV-2 infection or an uninfected control (not recorded which). Here the CDR3 reads CASSYSRQGQHEKLFF. CDR3 nucleotide sequence: TGTGCCAGCAGTTACTCTCGACAGGGACAACATGAAAAACTGTTTTTT.